A single sample is the source of the 30 T cell receptor beta chains below, sequenced in a study of blood T cell repertoires in COVID-19. The table came from immunoSEQ multiplex PCR; TCRdb's copy has only in-frame clones and leaves some out. The repertoire holds under 300,000 clones, with about 85% as singletons. Sequences were obtained from PBMCs or T cells enriched from blood (not recorded which). The receptors shown here come from a woman in her thirties with acute COVID-19.

This chain links TRBV3-1 (or the pseudogene TRBV3-2) with TRBJ1-6, with D possibly being TRBD1 (5 bases). Germline CDR1 is LGHDT and CDR2 is YNNKEL (reference sequence). Deletions cut 0 bases from V and 10 bases from J, with 10 bases between. The CDR3 extends over 14 amino acids. CDR3 nucleotides: TGTGCCAGCAGCCAAGACCCAGGGATGTCACCCCTCCACTTT. Its translation is CASSQDPGMSPLHF.

The chain employs TRBV7-9 and TRBJ2-1; D perhaps matches TRBD2 (6 bases). Germline values: CDR1 SEHNR, CDR2 FQNEAQ (reference sequence). The V end was cut by 5 bases, the J end by 4 bases, with 15 bases between. This CDR3 contains 15 residues. CDR3 protein: CASSPRTSSYNEQFF. CDR3 bases: TGTGCCAGCAGCCCTCGCACTAGCAGTTACAATGAGCAGTTCTTC. Full variable domain (remainder filled in from reference TRBV7-9 and TRBJ2-1): DTGVSQNPRHKITKRGQNVTFRCDPISEHNRLYWYRQTLGQGPEFLTYFQNEAQLEKSRLLSDRFSAERPKGSFSTLEIQRTEQGDSAMYLCASSPRTSSYNEQFFGPGTRLTVL.

This sequence joins TRBV7-2 and TRBJ1-1, with D hard to call. The CDR3 contains 14 residues. Trimming took off 2 bases at V and 4 bases at J, with 11 bases between the two ends. Germline V gives CDR1 SGHTA, CDR2 FQGNSA. The CDR3 loop is CASSLRSGGTEAFF. CDR3 nucleotide sequence: TGTGCCAGCAGCTTAAGATCGGGTGGCACTGAAGCTTTCTTT.

The rearrangement joins TRBV28 to TRBJ1-4, with 8 bases that match TRBD1. Trimming cost V 5 bases and J 8 bases; bases outside gene matches: 4. CDR3 size: 13 residues. Germline V CDR1 and CDR2: MDHEN, SYDVKM. The CDR3 DNA sequence: TGTGCCAGCAGTAGGACAGGGCGCGAAAAACTGTTTTTT. Its protein product is CASSRTGREKLFF.

V usage is TRBV3-1 (or the pseudogene TRBV3-2) and J usage is TRBJ2-1; 8 nucleotides match TRBD2. The germline V gene has CDR1 LGHDT and CDR2 YNNKEL (reference sequence). The CDR3 length is 16 residues. Trimming at V came to 4 bases and at J to 5 bases, leaving 10 bases not matched to a gene. The CDR3 reads CASSLPPSGGDNEQFF. CDR3 sequence (DNA): TGTGCCAGCAGCCTTCCCCCGAGCGGGGGCGACAATGAGCAGTTCTTC.

The V call is TRBV15, the J call TRBJ2-7, with 7 bases aligning to TRBD2. CDR1 is LNHNV, CDR2 YYDKDF, per germline (reference sequence). Germline trimming cut 0 bases from V and 5 bases from J; bases unmatched to any gene: 10. CDR3 length: 16 amino acids. CDR3 protein: CATSRDRGGGPNEQYF. CDR3 bases: TGTGCCACCAGCAGAGATCGTGGGGGAGGGCCGAACGAGCAGTACTTC.

In this sample, this clone turned up once. The chain has TRBV28 and TRBJ2-1, with 10 bases lining up with TRBD2. V dropped 5 bases and J dropped 5; count of bases not matched to a gene: 12. CDR1 MDHEN and CDR2 SYDVKM come from the germline V gene. The CDR3 extends over 17 amino acids. CDR3 residues: CASSRLAGAHIDNEQFF. CDR3 in DNA: TGTGCCAGCAGTAGACTAGCGGGTGCCCATATCGACAATGAGCAGTTCTTC. Together with reference TRBV28 and TRBJ2-1, the CDR3 gives the full variable domain: DVKVTQSSRYLVKRTGEKVFLECVQDMDHENMFWYRQDPGLGLRLIYFSYDVKMKEKGDIPEGYSVSREKKERFSLILESASTNQTSMYLCASSRLAGAHIDNEQFFGPGTRLTVL.

The chain carries TRBV7-9 and TRBJ2-5; 10 bases match TRBD1. The ends lost 7 bases at V and 4 bases at J; junction bases unmatched: 12. Per germline, CDR1 SEHNR and CDR2 FQNEAQ (reference sequence). The CDR3 covers 16 residues. Here the CDR3 reads CASTTGQGVRRETQYF. The DNA for the CDR3 is TGTGCCAGCACCACCGGACAGGGGGTGCGTCGAGAGACCCAGTACTTC.

V and J are TRBV7-9 and TRBJ2-5, with 7 bases that match TRBD2. With V trimmed by 5 bases and J by 5 bases, 5 bases remained unmatched. The CDR3 is 13 residues long. CDR1 and CDR2 from the germline V gene are SEHNR and FQNEAQ (reference sequence). CDR3 coding DNA: TGTGCCAGCAGCCCCATGGGAGGGGAGACCCAGTACTTC. Translating gives CASSPMGGETQYF.

This rearrangement joins TRBV5-6 to TRBJ2-3; 7 bases agree with TRBD2. The junction had 8 bases not matched to a gene; V was cut back by 4 bases and J by 0 bases. The germline V gene encodes CDR1 SGHDT and CDR2 YYEEEE. CDR3 size: 16 residues. CDR3 coding DNA: TGTGCCAGCAGCCGGGGGGTCCGGGCGAGCACAGATACGCAGTATTTT. It translates to CASSRGVRASTDTQYF.

The chain couples TRBV21-1 to TRBJ2-7; the listed D gene, TRBD1, was not tested against the DNA. TRBV21-1 is recorded as a pseudogene. The CDR3 runs to 18 residues. The CDR3 protein is CASSFRSVRDRGPYEQYF. The DNA for the CDR3 is TGTGCCAGCAGCTTCCGGTCGGTCCGGGACAGGGGGCCCTACGAGCAGTACTTC.

The rearrangement joins TRBV7-2 to TRBJ1-2; tentatively, D is TRBD1 (5 bases). V lost 6 bases and J 4 bases, leaving 12 bases between the germline ends. Germline CDR1 and CDR2: SGHTA and FQGNSA. The CDR3 is made up of 13 amino acids. The CDR3 bases are TGTGCCAGCAGTTCGGAGGGGCTCTATGGCTACACCTTC. The encoded protein is CASSSEGLYGYTF. The full variable domain, rest sourced from reference TRBV7-2 and TRBJ1-2, is GAGVSQSPSNKVTEKGKDVELRCDPISGHTALYWYRQSLGQGLEFLIYFQGNSAPDKSGLPSDRFSAERTGGSVSTLTIQRTQQEDSAVYLCASSSEGLYGYTFGSGTRLTVV.

The V gene is TRBV7-2, the J gene TRBJ1-6, with a possible D match to TRBD1 (5 bases). The length of the CDR3 is 14 residues. Trimming took off 5 bases at V and 8 bases at J, with 13 bases between the two ends. From germline, CDR1 is SGHTA and CDR2 FQGNSA. The CDR3 sequence: CASSRRQIHSPLHF. CDR3 DNA sequence: TGTGCCAGCAGCCGGAGACAGATTCATTCACCCCTCCACTTT.

The chain links TRBV5-1 to TRBJ2-2; D call uncertain. The CDR3 loop spans 16 amino acids. Germline V gene sequence: CDR1 SGHRS, CDR2 YFSETQ. V was shortened by 0 bases and J by 1 base, with 10 bases between the two germline ends. The CDR3 region is CASSLGSTVNTGELFF. The CDR3 coding sequence is TGCGCCAGCAGCTTGGGGTCCACGGTGAACACCGGGGAGCTGTTTTTT.

The rearrangement joins TRBV4-3 to TRBJ2-1; 13 bases are shared with TRBD2. V was pared by 0 bases and J by 8 bases, with 10 bases of the junction left unmatched. The CDR3 runs 18 residues. Germline CDR1 reads LGHNA; CDR2 reads YSLEER. CDR3 in amino acids: CASSQETPGTSGKHEQFF. DNA for the CDR3: TGCGCCAGCAGCCAAGAGACCCCCGGGACTAGCGGGAAACATGAGCAGTTCTTC.

A single count supports this clone. This chain links TRBV5-1 with TRBJ2-1, with 15 bases lining up with TRBD2. Trimming removed 0 bases from V and 5 bases from J; junction bases left unmatched: 9. Germline CDR1 is SGHRS and CDR2 is YFSETQ. The CDR3 sequence is 19 residues long. CDR3 DNA: TGCGCCAGCAGCTTGGCCAGAGGGACTAGCGGGGGGAGCAACAATGAGCAGTTCTTC. Its translation: CASSLARGTSGGSNNEQFF.

This sequence joins TRBV21-1 and TRBJ1-1; the tabulated D call, TRBD1, remains unverified against the DNA. TRBV21-1 is listed as a pseudogene. This CDR3 comprises 14 residues. The CDR3 DNA reads TGTGCCAGCAGCAAAGCCGAGGACAGAATCGAAGCTTTCTTT. It yields the protein CASSKAEDRIEAFF.

This chain links TRBV9 with TRBJ2-1; TRBD2 matches at 10 bases. The V gene end was trimmed by 3 bases and the J gene end by 4 bases; junction bases not matched to a gene: 4. The V gene's germline CDR1 is SGDLS and CDR2 YYNGEE. CDR3 size: 15 residues. The CDR3 protein is CASSAGTSVYNEQFF. The DNA for the CDR3 is TGTGCCAGCAGCGCCGGGACTAGCGTATACAATGAGCAGTTCTTC.

This clone appeared once. The chain recombines TRBV18 with TRBJ2-3, with D possibly being TRBD2 (5 bases). Trimming stripped 3 bases from V and 1 base from J, with 8 bases between. Germline-derived CDR1 and CDR2 are KGHSH and LQKENI. The CDR3 extends over 14 amino acids. CDR3 DNA: TGTGCCAGCTCACCGGCGAGGGGCACAGATACGCAGTATTTT. Its translation is CASSPARGTDTQYF.

In its sample, this clone was seen a few times. The chain uses TRBV25-1 and TRBJ2-2; D gene unclear. This CDR3 region has 14 residues. V was cut by 4 bases and J by 7 bases, with 13 bases left in between. The germline gives CDR1 MGHDK, CDR2 SYGVNS. CDR3 sequence reads: CASSAGFGGGELFF. The CDR3 coding sequence is TGTGCCAGCAGTGCCGGGTTTGGTGGCGGGGAGCTGTTTTTT.

This chain links TRBV7-8 with TRBJ1-1, with 7 bases identical to TRBD1. Germline V lookup: CDR1 SGHVS, CDR2 FQNEAQ. V shed 5 bases, J shed 6 bases, and the junction held 6 bases outside the gene matches. This CDR3 comprises 13 residues. The CDR3: CASSRDSLAEAFF. DNA of the CDR3: TGTGCCAGCAGCCGGGACAGTCTCGCTGAAGCTTTCTTT.

This clone was picked up a small number of times. The rearrangement links TRBV5-1 to TRBJ2-7; 11 positions agree with TRBD2. V lost 0 bases, J lost 5 bases, and 10 bases stayed unmatched. There are 17 residues in the CDR3. Germline V gives CDR1 SGHRS, CDR2 YFSETQ. The CDR3 spells CASSLAPRTSGGNEQYF. The CDR3 DNA reads TGCGCCAGCAGCTTGGCCCCTCGCACTAGCGGGGGCAACGAGCAGTACTTC. Based on the CDR3 plus reference TRBV5-1 and TRBJ2-7, the full variable domain is KAGVTQTPRYLIKTRGQQVTLSCSPISGHRSVSWYQQTPGQGLQFLFEYFSETQRNKGNFPGRFSGRQFSNSRSEMNVSTLELGDSALYLCASSLAPRTSGGNEQYFGPGTRLTVT.

This clone was counted once. The rearrangement uses TRBV6-5 and TRBJ2-1; perhaps TRBD2 as D (6 bases). The CDR3 sequence is 15 residues long. The V gene lost 6 bases and the J gene lost 4 bases, with 16 bases spanning the gap. Germline lookup yields CDR1 MNHEY and CDR2 SVGAGI. CDR3 nucleotides: TGTGCCAGCAGGATGTTAGCGGTCAATTACAATGAGCAGTTCTTC. This gives the protein CASRMLAVNYNEQFF.

The J gene is TRBJ2-2, the V gene TRBV28; D may be TRBD2 (5 bases). Germline lookup yields CDR1 MDHEN and CDR2 SYDVKM. The CDR3 loop spans 13 amino acids. The V gene lost 2 bases and the J gene lost 7 bases, with 8 bases spanning the gap. The CDR3 sequence is CASSLREGGELFF. The CDR3 DNA sequence: TGTGCCAGCAGTTTACGGGAAGGCGGGGAGCTGTTTTTT.

The V call is TRBV27, the J call TRBJ1-4; possible D gene TRBD1, 5 bases. Trimming pared 2 bases from V and 5 bases from J, leaving 9 bases between. This CDR3 region has 14 residues. The V gene's germline CDR1 is MNHEY and CDR2 SMNVEV (reference sequence). CDR3 sequence: CASSLPDTNEKLFF. In DNA form, the CDR3 reads TGTGCCAGCAGTTTACCGGACACCAATGAAAAACTGTTTTTT.

This clone turned up a few times. The rearrangement uses TRBV25-1 and TRBJ1-5; 8 bases map to TRBD1. CDR3 length: 14 residues. J lost 6 bases, V lost 3 bases, and 4 bases had no gene match. Germline V gene sequence: CDR1 MGHDK, CDR2 SYGVNS. CDR3 sequence reads: CASSDTGGGQPQHF. The DNA of the CDR3 is TGTGCCAGCAGTGATACAGGGGGAGGTCAGCCCCAGCATTTT.

This clone showed up just a few times. The rearrangement links TRBV4-3 to TRBJ1-5; D may be TRBD1 (5 bases). The germline V and J ends were trimmed by 4 bases and 5 bases, with 9 bases remaining between them. Germline V lookup: CDR1 LGHNA, CDR2 YSLEER. The CDR3 is 13 residues long. As DNA, the CDR3 is TGCGCCAGCAGCCCGCAACAGGATCAGCCCCAGCATTTT. Protein sequence: CASSPQQDQPQHF.

J is TRBJ2-1 and V is TRBV9; 9 nucleotides match TRBD2. This CDR3 spans 16 amino acids. CDR1 is SGDLS, CDR2 YYNGEE, per germline. Germline trimming cut 0 bases from V and 5 bases from J; bases unmatched to any gene: 6. CDR3 DNA sequence: TGTGCCAGCAGCGTAGGCCCCAGCGGGGGGCACAATGAGCAGTTCTTC. Its protein is CASSVGPSGGHNEQFF.

The J gene is TRBJ1-4, the V gene TRBV3-1 (or the pseudogene TRBV3-2); perhaps TRBD1 as D (6 bases). V gave up 1 base and J gave up 7 bases, with 16 bases separating them. This CDR3 has 16 residues. CDR1 is LGHDT, CDR2 YNNKEL, per germline (reference sequence). The CDR3 loop is CASSQGRRRGSEKLFF. Here the CDR3 DNA reads TGTGCCAGCAGCCAAGGAAGGCGCAGGGGTAGTGAAAAACTGTTTTTT.

V usage is TRBV7-3 and J usage is TRBJ2-5, with D possibly matching TRBD2 (5 bases). V lost 2 bases, J lost 5 bases, and 9 bases lay in between. The CDR3 consists of 13 residues. CDR1 is SGHTA and CDR2 is FQGTGA in the germline V gene. CDR3 nucleotides: TGTGCCAGCAGCTTATCCGGCGGGGAGACCCAGTACTTC. Encoded protein: CASSLSGGETQYF.